Below, 18 T cell receptor beta chains from the same sample are listed, as sequenced in a study of shared clonotypes between healthy human individuals. TCRdb keeps only in-frame clones here, not all; method: immunoSEQ multiplex PCR. The sample lists some 2.4 million clones; approximately 93% were seen once. The source material was naive CD4+ T cells from PBMCs. Subset specified: CD45RA+ positively selected. The receptors derive from a man between 18 and 29 years old in good health. Some clones in this sample may be carry-over from other donors' samples.

The chain joins TRBV27 to TRBJ2-3; D gene ambiguous. This CDR3 has 14 amino acids. V lost 2 bases and J 4 bases, leaving 10 bases between the germline ends. Germline CDR1 MNHEY, CDR2 SMNVEV (reference sequence). The CDR3 DNA follows: TGTGCCAGCAGTTTAGTAACAGTAGCAGATACGCAGTATTTT. Translating it yields CASSLVTVADTQYF.

The chain employs TRBV2 and TRBJ1-4; 8 bases are a match to TRBD1. The CDR3 is 14 amino acids. The V segment lost 6 bases and the J segment 6 bases; nucleotides outside the gene matches: 6. In germline, CDR1 is SNHLY, CDR2 FYNNEI. The CDR3 reads CASRAGTGHEKLFF. The CDR3 bases are TGTGCCAGCAGGGCCGGGACAGGACATGAAAAACTGTTTTTT. The full variable domain, in which reference TRBV2 and TRBJ1-4 provide the parts outside the CDR3, is EPEVTQTPSHQVTQMGQEVILRCVPISNHLYFYWYRQILGQKVEFLVSFYNNEISEKSEIFDDQFSVERPDGSNFTLKIRSTKLEDSAMYFCASRAGTGHEKLFFGSGTQLSVL.

The chain carries TRBV7-2 and TRBJ1-3; D is unclear. The V gene lost 5 bases and the J gene lost 6 bases, with 17 bases spanning the gap. The germline V gene has CDR1 SGHTA and CDR2 FQGNSA. This CDR3 is 15 amino acids long. The CDR3 loop reads CASSQTPGLLNTIYF. The CDR3, as DNA: TGTGCCAGCAGCCAAACACCGGGCCTCTTAAACACCATATATTTT.

A note on this clone: This sample also contains other DNA sequences that code for the same CDR3. The genes are TRBV28 and TRBJ2-1; D perhaps matches TRBD2 (5 bases). The V end was cut by 6 bases, the J end by 9 bases, with 9 bases between. This CDR3 is 11 amino acids long. The V gene's germline CDR1 is MDHEN and CDR2 SYDVKM. In DNA form, the CDR3 reads TGTGCCAGCAGCCCTCGGGGTGAGCAGTTCTTC. Its protein product is CASSPRGEQFF.

The DNA for the CDR3 is TGCGCCAGCAGCAACGGGGACAGGACAGGCGAGCAGTACTTC. Protein: CASSNGDRTGEQYF. The rearrangement uses TRBV5-1 and TRBJ2-7; the match to TRBD1 covers 8 bases. V was pared by 4 bases and J by 6 bases, with 9 bases of the junction left unmatched. The germline CDR1 and CDR2 sequences are SGHRS and YFSETQ. This CDR3 has 14 residues.

The chain carries TRBV19 and TRBJ2-1, with TRBD2 matching over 7 bases. Trimming at V came to 6 bases and at J to 0 bases, leaving 2 bases not matched to a gene. CDR1 is LNHDA and CDR2 is SQIVND in the germline V gene (reference sequence). The CDR3 loop spans 14 amino acids. Here the CDR3 DNA reads TGTGCCAGTAGGGGCGGGAGCTCCTACAATGAGCAGTTCTTC. Its protein product is CASRGGSSYNEQFF.

This chain links TRBV5-1 with TRBJ2-2, with TRBD1 as a possible D gene (5 bases). The CDR3 runs 14 residues. Germline V gives CDR1 SGHRS, CDR2 YFSETQ. Trimming pared 4 bases from V and 6 bases from J, leaving 13 bases between. The CDR3 loop is CASSNQKGAGELFF. The CDR3 nucleotides read TGCGCCAGCAGCAACCAGAAAGGGGCCGGGGAGCTGTTTTTT.

The chain couples TRBV5-6 to TRBJ1-5; a weak D match, TRBD1 (6 bases). Trimming removed 1 base from V and 7 bases from J, with 9 bases in between. CDR1 is SGHDT and CDR2 is YYEEEE in the germline V gene. This CDR3 region has 13 residues. The DNA for the CDR3 is TGTGCCAGCAGCTTGCGGGGGCAACAGCCCCAGCATTTT. This sequence encodes CASSLRGQQPQHF.

The chain is built from TRBV6-1 and TRBJ2-7; 10 bases agree with TRBD1. The germline gives CDR1 MNHNS, CDR2 SASEGT. CDR3 length: 15 residues. V was clipped by 4 bases and J by 6 bases; unmatched bases: 9. CDR3 DNA: TGTGCCAGCAGTGCGATACCGGGACAGGGGAGCGAGCAGTACTTC. Translated, it gives CASSAIPGQGSEQYF.

This rearrangement joins TRBV11-2 to TRBJ2-3, with a weak D call TRBD1 (5 bases). Between the trimmed V and J ends, which lost 3 bases and 6 bases, there was a span of 10 bases. The CDR3 is 13 residues long. The germline V gene encodes CDR1 SGHAT and CDR2 FQNNGV. The CDR3 is CASSLVRGDTQYF. The CDR3 region has the DNA TGTGCCAGCAGCTTGGTTAGGGGTGATACGCAGTATTTT. Looking up the rest from reference TRBV11-2 and TRBJ2-3 gives the full variable domain: EAGVAQSPRYKIIEKRQSVAFWCNPISGHATLYWYQQILGQGPKLLIQFQNNGVVDDSQLPKDRFSAERLKGVDSTLKIQPAKLEDSAVYLCASSLVRGDTQYFGPGTRLTVL.

As DNA, the CDR3 is TGTGCCTGGGGAGGGACTAGCGACGAGCAGTACTTC. This encodes CAWGGTSDEQYF. This sequence joins TRBV30 and TRBJ2-5; 10 bases align to TRBD2. The J call may be faulty, since TRBJ2-7 better matches the DNA end. The CDR3 is 12 amino acids. The V gene's germline CDR1 is GTSNPN and CDR2 SVGIG (reference sequence).

Turning to this clone: Different DNA sequences within this sample yield the same CDR3. This chain joins TRBV28 and TRBJ2-3; no definite D call. CDR3 size: 13 residues. Trimming left V 3 bases short and J 0 bases short, with 4 bases between. Germline CDR1 is MDHEN and CDR2 is SYDVKM. The CDR3 bases are TGTGCCAGCAGTTTGCCTAGCACAGATACGCAGTATTTT. This gives the protein CASSLPSTDTQYF.

This chain joins TRBV5-1 and TRBJ2-6; weak D call: TRBD2 (6 bases). V was cut by 2 bases and J by 4 bases, with 10 bases left in between. There are 15 residues in the CDR3. CDR1 and CDR2 from the germline V gene are SGHRS and YFSETQ. As DNA, the CDR3 is TGCGCCAGCAGCTTTTCGGGGGTCGGGGCCAACGTCCTGACTTTC. It yields the protein CASSFSGVGANVLTF.

This clone occurred once. This sequence joins TRBV18 and TRBJ2-2; 8 bases fit TRBD2. Germline CDR1 and CDR2: KGHSH and LQKENI. The ends lost 1 base at V and 4 bases at J; junction bases unmatched: 20. This CDR3 region has 21 residues. CDR3 protein: CASSPRQAGNSGMWSTGELFF. Here the CDR3 DNA reads TGTGCCAGCTCACCACGACAGGCTGGGAATAGCGGGATGTGGAGCACCGGGGAGCTGTTTTTT.

The chain carries TRBV11-3 and TRBJ2-1; D ambiguous. The CDR3 loop spans 13 amino acids. Germline CDR1 SGHNT, CDR2 YENEEA. V was cut by 5 bases and J by 6 bases, with 11 bases left in between. The CDR3: CASSPPWSNEQFF. The CDR3 DNA reads TGTGCCAGCAGCCCTCCATGGTCCAATGAGCAGTTCTTC.

The chain is built from TRBV2 and TRBJ1-1; D not certain. V was pared by 5 bases and J by 1 base, with 8 bases between. The CDR3 is 13 amino acids. Germline V lookup: CDR1 SNHLY, CDR2 FYNNEI. CDR3 residues: CASSFQPNTEAFF. Here the CDR3 DNA reads TGTGCCAGCAGTTTCCAGCCGAACACTGAAGCTTTCTTT.

CDR3 sequence reads: CASSTSGRHQETQYF. The CDR3 DNA is TGTGCCAGCAGCACTAGCGGGAGACACCAAGAGACCCAGTACTTC. The chain carries TRBV7-9 and TRBJ2-5; 11 bases align to TRBD2. This CDR3 region has 15 residues. The V segment lost 5 bases and the J segment 0 bases; nucleotides outside the gene matches: 2. The V gene's germline CDR1 is SEHNR and CDR2 FQNEAQ (reference sequence). Together with reference TRBV7-9 and TRBJ2-5, the CDR3 gives the full variable domain: DTGVSQNPRHKITKRGQNVTFRCDPISEHNRLYWYRQTLGQGPEFLTYFQNEAQLEKSRLLSDRFSAERPKGSFSTLEIQRTEQGDSAMYLCASSTSGRHQETQYFGPGTRLLVL.

Comments on this clone: In the same sample, other DNA sequences code for this CDR3. This chain connects TRBV2 to TRBJ1-1; D unresolved. V was shortened by 4 bases and J by 0 bases, with 9 bases between the two germline ends. CDR3 size: 14 residues. Germline CDR1 reads SNHLY; CDR2 reads FYNNEI. CDR3 sequence (DNA): TGTGCCAGCAGTGTAAGGACCATGAACACTGAAGCTTTCTTT. Residues: CASSVRTMNTEAFF.